Below, 20 T cell receptor beta chains from the same sample are listed, as sequenced in a study of beta chain features in type 1 diabetes. The isolated RNA, all of it, was reverse transcribed, so expressed TCRB transcripts were what got sequenced. Clones were sequenced by immunoSEQ multiplex PCR, and TCRdb holds only the in-frame ones, with some missing. The profile shows a few hundred thousand clones, 10% to 15% of them singletons. Whole-study results and caveats: In all four CD4+ subsets, TCRB CDR3 length was significantly, moderately reduced in type 1 diabetes.

These receptors' targets are unknown. Input material: naive CD4+ T cells from blood. These receptors all come from a young woman with type 1 diabetes.

The chain has TRBV25-1 and TRBJ2-3; TRBD2 might be the D (5 bases). Between the trimmed V and J ends, which lost 8 bases and 7 bases, there was a span of 10 bases. CDR1 MGHDK and CDR2 SYGVNS come from the germline V gene. This CDR3 has 11 residues. CDR3 bases: TGTGCCAGCCGGGCGGGTTATACGCAGTATTTT. It yields the protein CASRAGYTQYF.

V and J are TRBV7-9 and TRBJ1-1; maybe TRBD1 (6 bases). The CDR3 loop spans 13 amino acids. Germline lookup yields CDR1 SEHNR and CDR2 FQNEAQ (reference sequence). The V gene lost 7 bases and the J gene lost 1 base, with 10 bases spanning the gap. This chain's CDR3 is CASTRTANTEAFF. The CDR3 nucleotides are TGTGCCAGCACCCGGACAGCGAACACTGAAGCTTTCTTT.

The chain recombines TRBV9 with TRBJ1-1; D gene uncertain. The CDR3 is 15 residues long. V shed 0 bases and J shed 5 bases, with 14 bases lying between them. Germline V gene lookup returns CDR1 SGDLS and CDR2 YYNGEE. CDR3 protein: CASSVDQLRGTEAFF. CDR3 DNA: TGTGCCAGCAGCGTAGATCAATTACGGGGAACTGAAGCTTTCTTT.

CDR3 region: CASSPRTRDQPQHF. The CDR3 DNA sequence: TGTGCCAGCAGCCCCCGGACGAGGGATCAGCCCCAGCATTTT. The J gene is TRBJ1-5, the V gene TRBV7-2; the D is unclear. Germline V gene data show CDR1 as SGHTA and CDR2 as FQGNSA. The CDR3 has 14 residues. V was cut by 5 bases and J by 5 bases, with 13 bases left in between.

The genes are TRBV29-1 and TRBJ2-7; no definite D call. V was trimmed by 7 bases and J by 9 bases, leaving 22 bases between them. Germline values: CDR1 SQVTM, CDR2 ANQGSEA. This CDR3 spans 13 amino acids. Written as DNA, the CDR3 is TGCAGCGCTCGAGAGACAACATTGGGTGGGCAGTACTTC. It encodes CSARETTLGGQYF.

This chain joins TRBV7-8 and TRBJ2-7, with 7 bases that match TRBD1. V was clipped by 5 bases and J by 6 bases; unmatched bases: 10. This CDR3 is 14 amino acids long. Looked up from germline, CDR1 is SGHVS and CDR2 is FQNEAQ. The CDR3 bases are TGTGCCAGCAGCCCCCGACAGGGAAGGGGCGAGCAGTACTTC. The encoded protein is CASSPRQGRGEQYF.

The chain has TRBV21-1 and TRBJ1-2; the table's TRBD1 call for D was not verified on the DNA. TRBV21-1 is deemed a pseudogene. This CDR3 is 14 amino acids long. The chain's CDR3 is CASSKVAGEYGYTF. The CDR3 nucleotides are TGTGCCAGCAGCAAAGTCGCAGGGGAATATGGCTACACCTTC.

The chain uses TRBV27 and TRBJ2-7; 11 bases align to TRBD2. Losses at the gene ends were 4 bases for V and 7 bases for J; bases not matched to a gene: 18. This CDR3 is 18 amino acids long. Germline CDR1 MNHEY, CDR2 SMNVEV (reference sequence). The CDR3 region is CASSSFTGGLAGGGEQYF. CDR3 nucleotide sequence: TGTGCCAGCAGTTCATTCACAGGGGGTCTAGCGGGAGGAGGAGAGCAGTACTTC.

The sample holds a few counts of this clone. The V call is TRBV9, the J call TRBJ2-1, with TRBD2 matching 7 bases. This CDR3 contains 15 residues. CDR1 and CDR2 from the germline V gene are SGDLS and YYNGEE. Germline trimming cut 5 bases from V and 2 bases from J; bases unmatched to any gene: 7. DNA of the CDR3: TGTGCCAGCAGTGAATCAGCGGGACCCTACAATGAGCAGTTCTTC. It specifies CASSESAGPYNEQFF.

The chain combines TRBV19 with TRBJ2-7; a possible D gene is TRBD2 (6 bases). The germline V and J ends were trimmed by 6 bases and 4 bases, with 13 bases remaining between them. The CDR3 has 13 amino acids. Per germline, CDR1 LNHDA and CDR2 SQIVND (reference sequence). CDR3 residues: CASSGTAGYEQYF. CDR3 coding DNA: TGTGCCAGTAGCGGGACCGCGGGGTACGAGCAGTACTTC.

The chain combines TRBV5-4 with TRBJ2-1; 10 positions match TRBD2. The CDR3 sequence is 13 residues long. The V gene's germline CDR1 is SGHNT and CDR2 YYREEE (reference sequence). The V segment lost 9 bases and the J segment 6 bases; nucleotides outside the gene matches: 6. CDR3 region: CATKRGGFNEQFF. In DNA, the CDR3 is TGTGCCACGAAGCGGGGGGGTTTCAATGAGCAGTTCTTC.

This clone turned up a few times. This chain links TRBV4-3 with TRBJ2-2; no definite D call. V shed 1 base and J shed 1 base, with 10 bases lying between them. Germline loops: CDR1 LGHNA, CDR2 YSLEER. This CDR3 has 16 amino acids. The CDR3 here is CASSQVFLLNTGELFF. CDR3 sequence (DNA): TGCGCCAGCAGCCAAGTATTCCTCTTGAACACCGGGGAGCTGTTTTTT.

This clone was observed a handful of times. J is TRBJ2-1 and V is TRBV6-1; TRBD1 is a possible D gene (6 bases). The germline V and J ends were trimmed by 2 bases and 9 bases, with 14 bases remaining between them. From germline, CDR1 is MNHNS and CDR2 SASEGT. The CDR3 contains 14 residues. The chain's CDR3 is CASSEWTRGPEQFF. CDR3 nucleotides: TGTGCCAGCAGTGAATGGACCAGGGGTCCTGAGCAGTTCTTC.

The rearrangement joins TRBV4-3 to TRBJ2-3; the match to TRBD1 covers 8 bases. Germline V CDR1 and CDR2: LGHNA, YSLEER. The CDR3 extends over 17 amino acids. The junction had 5 bases not matched to a gene; V was cut back by 0 bases and J by 0 bases. The CDR3 sequence is CASSQDPWTGSTDTQYF. DNA for the CDR3: TGCGCCAGCAGCCAAGACCCCTGGACAGGGAGCACAGATACGCAGTATTTT.

The sample holds one count of this clone. The genes are TRBV4-3 and TRBJ1-4, with no clear D. The V end was cut by 4 bases, the J end by 0 bases, with 15 bases between. The CDR3 totals 17 residues. CDR1 LGHNA and CDR2 YSLEER come from the germline V gene. As DNA, the CDR3 is TGCGCCAGCAGCCCCTCACCCCTACTTGCAACTAATGAAAAACTGTTTTTT. Residues: CASSPSPLLATNEKLFF.

This clone was observed a handful of times. The rearrangement uses TRBV30 and TRBJ1-2; TRBD1 matches 7 bases. The J segment lost 4 bases and the V segment lost 7 bases, leaving 12 bases of the junction unmatched. There are 14 residues in the CDR3. Germline V gives CDR1 GTSNPN, CDR2 SVGIG (reference sequence). The CDR3 DNA is TGTGCCTATAGACAGCAGACAGGGTTCTATGGCTACACCTTC. Encoded protein: CAYRQQTGFYGYTF.

The V and J genes are TRBV2 and TRBJ2-1, with D unclear. The germline gives CDR1 SNHLY, CDR2 FYNNEI. V gave up 3 bases and J gave up 8 bases, with 11 bases separating them. The CDR3 totals 13 residues. CDR3 sequence (DNA): TGTGCCAGCAGTGAGTCCCCCATCCATGAGCAGTTCTTC. Its translation: CASSESPIHEQFF.

The chain carries TRBV18 and TRBJ1-5; no reliable D call. CDR3 length equals 13 residues. Per germline, CDR1 KGHSH and CDR2 LQKENI. V shed 2 bases and J shed 6 bases, with 8 bases lying between them. CDR3 region: CASSPVDRQPQHF. Here the CDR3 DNA reads TGTGCCAGCTCACCAGTAGATCGTCAGCCCCAGCATTTT.

Notes on this clone: The germline gene is not matched at one end of the junction; a read error may be the cause. The gene calls are TRBV5-1 and TRBJ2-7; the D gene is possibly TRBD2 (5 bases). This CDR3 is 13 amino acids long. Germline CDR1 reads SGHRS; CDR2 reads YFSETQ. CDR3 coding DNA: TGCGCCAGCAGCTCATGGACCGCACTCGAGCGGAACTTC. This encodes CASSSWTALERNF.

This clone was detected only a few times. The gene calls are TRBV7-6 and TRBJ2-7; D perhaps matches TRBD1 (5 bases). The CDR3 length is 15 residues. V was cut by 2 bases and J by 2 bases, with 13 bases left in between. Looked up from germline, CDR1 is SGHVS and CDR2 is FNYEAQ. The CDR3 nucleotides read TGTGCCAGCAGCTTATCGCAGGGATTCCCCTACGAGCAGTACTTC. Translation: CASSLSQGFPYEQYF.